These 15 T cell receptor beta chains were all obtained from the same sample, sequenced in a study of cytomegalovirus exposure and HLA in healthy donors. PCR involved 60 Vbeta and 13 Jbeta primers. The assay was immunoSEQ multiplex PCR, and TCRdb's table has in-frame clones only and misses some. There are about 190,000 clones in the sample; approximately 78% occur only once, and approximately 0.8% lies in the top ten. Sequencing was performed on PBMCs. The source of these receptors is a woman between 18 and 29 years old in good health and CMV-seronegative.

The rearrangement uses TRBV2 and TRBJ1-6, with 7 bases fitting TRBD1. Germline V lookup: CDR1 SNHLY, CDR2 FYNNEI. Losses at the gene ends were 6 bases for V and 7 bases for J; bases not matched to a gene: 0. The CDR3 totals 12 residues. As DNA, the CDR3 is TGTGCCAGCAGGACAGGGAATTCACCCCTCCACTTT. Amino acids: CASRTGNSPLHF. Supplemented by reference TRBV2 and TRBJ1-6, the full variable domain reads EPEVTQTPSHQVTQMGQEVILRCVPISNHLYFYWYRQILGQKVEFLVSFYNNEISEKSEIFDDQFSVERPDGSNFTLKIRSTKLEDSAMYFCASRTGNSPLHFGNGTRLTVT.

In its sample, this clone was seen a few times. The V gene is TRBV5-1, the J gene TRBJ2-1; 10 bases are a match to TRBD2. J gave up 9 bases and V 0 bases, and 9 bases lay outside the gene matches. Germline V gene sequence: CDR1 SGHRS, CDR2 YFSETQ. The CDR3 has 16 amino acids. CDR3 nucleotide sequence: TGCGCCAGCAGCTTGGAGAGCGGGAGGGCCCGAGGTGAGCAGTTCTTC. Translated, it gives CASSLESGRARGEQFF.

The gene calls are TRBV7-6 and TRBJ1-4, with D maybe TRBD1 (5 bases). CDR3 length: 15 amino acids. Between the trimmed V and J ends, which lost 5 bases and 10 bases, there was a span of 20 bases. Germline CDR1 reads SGHVS; CDR2 reads FNYEAQ. CDR3 nucleotides: TGTGCCAGCAGCGGAGGCGGACCGGGACTCGGAAAACTGTTTTTT. Its translation: CASSGGGPGLGKLFF.

The V call is TRBV19, the J call TRBJ2-1; 7 positions agree with TRBD1. The germline CDR1 and CDR2 sequences are LNHDA and SQIVND (reference sequence). CDR3 length equals 15 residues. With V trimmed by 5 bases and J by 9 bases, 13 bases remained unmatched. The CDR3 sequence is CASSLDRDSLFEQFF. The CDR3 DNA is TGTGCCAGTAGTCTGGACCGGGACAGTCTTTTTGAGCAGTTCTTC.

This chain joins TRBV5-1 and TRBJ2-5; no clear D. V gave up 4 bases and J gave up 2 bases, with 15 bases separating them. The CDR3 spans 15 residues. Looked up from germline, CDR1 is SGHRS and CDR2 is YFSETQ. The CDR3 reads CASSPGGVAQETQYF. The DNA of the CDR3 is TGCGCCAGCAGCCCTGGCGGTGTCGCTCAAGAGACCCAGTACTTC.

V is TRBV30 and J is TRBJ1-5; perhaps TRBD1 as D (5 bases). V dropped 3 bases and J dropped 4 bases, with 16 bases sitting between them. This CDR3 spans 15 amino acids. Per germline, CDR1 GTSNPN and CDR2 SVGIG (reference sequence). As DNA, the CDR3 is TGTGCCTGGAGGCTGGACGAAAAGGGGAATCAGCCCCAGCATTTT. Its protein is CAWRLDEKGNQPQHF. Full variable domain (outside the CDR3, taken from reference TRBV30 and TRBJ1-5): SQTIHQWPATLVQPVGSPLSLECTVEGTSNPNLYWYRQAAGRGLQLLFYSVGIGQISSEVPQNLSASRPQDRQFILSSKKLLLSDSGFYLCAWRLDEKGNQPQHFGDGTRLSIL.

This clone was seen a few times. This chain links TRBV6-6 with TRBJ2-7; weak D call: TRBD2 (6 bases). Germline assignment: CDR1 MNHNY and CDR2 SVGAGI (reference sequence). This CDR3 comprises 12 residues. Trimming removed 8 bases from V and 1 base from J, with 9 bases in between. CDR3 sequence: CASGGRSYEQYF. CDR3 bases: TGTGCCAGCGGGGGGAGGTCCTACGAGCAGTACTTC.

This clone has just one count. The CDR3 DNA sequence: TGTGCCAGCAGACGCGCTAACACCGGGGAGCTGTTTTTT. Translation: CASRRANTGELFF. The chain combines TRBV21-1 with TRBJ2-2; the D call of TRBD2 is as the table states it, not checked on the DNA. TRBV21-1 is a pseudogene segment. The CDR3 is 13 residues long.

The rearrangement links TRBV29-1 to TRBJ1-2; 7 bases match TRBD1. CDR3 length equals 13 residues. The germline CDR1 and CDR2 sequences are SQVTM and ANQGSEA. The V segment lost 8 bases and the J segment 3 bases; nucleotides outside the gene matches: 9. The CDR3: CSFRDSLDYGYTF. The CDR3 nucleotides read TGCAGCTTCCGGGACAGCCTAGACTATGGCTACACCTTC.

This clone has only one observation. The chain couples TRBV30 to TRBJ1-3, with D unclear. Germline CDR1 reads GTSNPN; CDR2 reads SVGIG (reference sequence). The CDR3 loop spans 15 amino acids. The V and J ends lost 5 bases and 4 bases respectively, with 18 bases between them. CDR3 sequence: CAWGIGGSLGNTIYF. The CDR3 DNA sequence: TGTGCCTGGGGGATCGGAGGTAGTCTGGGAAACACCATATATTTT. Full variable domain (outside the CDR3, taken from reference TRBV30 and TRBJ1-3): SQTIHQWPATLVQPVGSPLSLECTVEGTSNPNLYWYRQAAGRGLQLLFYSVGIGQISSEVPQNLSASRPQDRQFILSSKKLLLSDSGFYLCAWGIGGSLGNTIYFGEGSWLTVV.

V is TRBV15 and J is TRBJ2-1; TRBD1 matches at 7 bases. The CDR3 covers 15 residues. Germline assignment: CDR1 LNHNV and CDR2 YYDKDF (reference sequence). The ends lost 2 bases at V and 5 bases at J; junction bases unmatched: 6. CDR3 DNA sequence: TGTGCCACCAGCAGAACGAGGGGGCAAGACAATGAGCAGTTCTTC. Translating it yields CATSRTRGQDNEQFF.

There are a few counts of this clone. The chain carries TRBV6-9 and TRBJ2-7, with 7 bases fitting TRBD1. Germline trimming cut 2 bases from V and 11 bases from J; bases unmatched to any gene: 9. The CDR3 loop spans 13 amino acids. Germline CDR1 reads MNHGY; CDR2 reads SVAAGI. The CDR3 DNA reads as TGTGCCAGCAGTTATCCAGATGGACAGGAGGAGTACTTC. This encodes CASSYPDGQEEYF.

The chain carries TRBV18 and TRBJ2-3; a possible D gene is TRBD2 (6 bases). CDR1 KGHSH and CDR2 LQKENI come from the germline V gene. Deletions cut 2 bases from V and 6 bases from J, with 18 bases between. This CDR3 is built from 16 residues. DNA of the CDR3: TGTGCCAGCTCACCAACCTTATCTGCGGGGAAGGATACGCAGTATTTT. As protein: CASSPTLSAGKDTQYF.

V is TRBV5-6 and J is TRBJ1-2; 9 nucleotides align to TRBD1. Trimming removed 7 bases from V and 4 bases from J; junction bases left unmatched: 8. The length of the CDR3 is 14 residues. The germline CDR1 and CDR2 sequences are SGHDT and YYEEEE. CDR3 in DNA: TGTGCCAGCTTACAGGGGGCCACGTTCTATGGCTACACCTTC. As protein: CASLQGATFYGYTF.

Notes on this clone: The junction departs from germline at one end; a sequencing error may be responsible. Other DNA sequences in the same sample also yield this CDR3. V is TRBV7-8 and J is TRBJ1-1; 8 positions match TRBD1. The CDR3 runs to 16 residues. Per the germline V gene, CDR1 is SGHVS and CDR2 is FQNEAQ. CDR3 in amino acids: CASSLAGSGGGTEAFF. DNA of the CDR3: TGCGCCAGCAGCTTAGCGGGGTCAGGGGGCGGGACTGAAGCTTTCTTT.